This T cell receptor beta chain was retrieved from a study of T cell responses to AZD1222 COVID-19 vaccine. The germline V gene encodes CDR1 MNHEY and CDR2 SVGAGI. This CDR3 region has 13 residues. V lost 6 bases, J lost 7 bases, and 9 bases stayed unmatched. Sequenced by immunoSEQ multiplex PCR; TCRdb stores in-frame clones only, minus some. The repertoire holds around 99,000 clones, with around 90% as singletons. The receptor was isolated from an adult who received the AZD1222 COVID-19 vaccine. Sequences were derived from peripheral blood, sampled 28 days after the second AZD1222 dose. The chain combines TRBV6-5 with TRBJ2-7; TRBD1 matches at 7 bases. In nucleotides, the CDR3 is TGTGCCAGCAGGGTCGGACAGGACTGGGAGCAGTACTTC. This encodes CASRVGQDWEQYF.